Listed here are 15 T cell receptor beta chains from one sample, sequenced in a study of shared clonotypes between healthy human individuals. CD45RO-negative, CCR7-selected cells formed the naive CD8 fraction, which excluded terminally differentiated effector memory CD45RA+ cells. The protocol was immunoSEQ multiplex PCR, while the TCRdb copy is restricted to in-frame clones and leaves out a portion. The sample carries roughly 2,000,000 clones, around 95% recorded once. Input material: naive CD8+ T cells from PBMCs. These receptors were obtained from a man younger than 35 in good health. Some clones in this sample may be carry-over from other donors' samples.

The chain is built from TRBV7-6 and TRBJ2-7, with a tentative D call TRBD2 (6 bases). This CDR3 has 14 residues. Germline V gives CDR1 SGHVS, CDR2 FNYEAQ. V was clipped by 1 base and J by 2 bases, with 9 bases between them. CDR3 in amino acids: CASSLGGEAYEQYF. The DNA of the CDR3 is TGTGCCAGCAGCTTAGGCGGGGAGGCCTACGAGCAGTACTTC.

CDR3 coding DNA: TGTGCCAGCAGCGGATACAGGGGGCTTAGCACAGATACGCAGTATTTT. Its translation: CASSGYRGLSTDTQYF. The chain uses TRBV9 and TRBJ2-3; TRBD1 aligns across 9 bases. The CDR3 sequence is 16 residues long. Germline-derived CDR1 and CDR2 are SGDLS and YYNGEE. V was pared by 3 bases and J by 0 bases, with 5 bases of the junction left unmatched.

V usage is TRBV7-9 and J usage is TRBJ2-7; D remains unclear. Germline lookup yields CDR1 SEHNR and CDR2 FQNEAQ (reference sequence). The CDR3 sequence is 14 residues long. Trimming took 5 bases from V and 2 from J, leaving 13 bases between them. The CDR3 loop reads CASSQSGRPYEQYF. The DNA for the CDR3 is TGTGCCAGCAGCCAGAGTGGCAGGCCCTACGAGCAGTACTTC.

This chain uses TRBV27 with TRBJ2-1; D is unresolved. The CDR3 is 17 amino acids. V was trimmed by 5 bases and J by 0 bases, leaving 17 bases between them. CDR1 is MNHEY and CDR2 is SMNVEV in the germline V gene (reference sequence). This chain's CDR3 is CASSPLQTLSSYNEQFF. CDR3 sequence (DNA): TGTGCCAGCAGTCCCCTCCAGACTCTCAGCTCCTACAATGAGCAGTTCTTC.

The V call is TRBV4-1, the J call TRBJ2-5; 13 bases are a match to TRBD2. V lost 5 bases, J lost 2 bases, and 5 bases stayed unmatched. Germline CDR1 MGHRA, CDR2 YSYEKL. This CDR3 is built from 16 residues. The CDR3: CASSGGLAGAQETQYF. The CDR3 DNA follows: TGCGCCAGCAGCGGAGGACTAGCGGGGGCACAAGAGACCCAGTACTTC.

The V and J genes are TRBV15 and TRBJ2-1; perhaps TRBD2 as D (7 bases). V shed 4 bases and J shed 7 bases, with 17 bases lying between them. Germline CDR1 and CDR2: LNHNV and YYDKDF (reference sequence). This CDR3 comprises 15 residues. The CDR3 DNA is TGTGCCACCAGCACCCGGAGGGGGGGGAGAAATGAGCAGTTCTTC. Protein sequence: CATSTRRGGRNEQFF.

The CDR3 DNA is TGTGCCAGCAGTTATGGAGTCTACAATGAGCAGTTCTTC. Amino acids: CASSYGVYNEQFF. This chain joins TRBV6-5 and TRBJ2-1; the D is unclear. The germline V and J ends were trimmed by 3 bases and 3 bases, with 6 bases remaining between them. The germline CDR1 and CDR2 sequences are MNHEY and SVGAGI. The CDR3 consists of 13 residues.

The chain links TRBV25-1 to TRBJ1-1; D is undetermined. The CDR3 contains 15 residues. The V and J ends lost 1 base and 6 bases respectively, with 15 bases between them. CDR1 is MGHDK, CDR2 SYGVNS, per germline. This chain's CDR3 is CASSESPKEVAEAFF. DNA of the CDR3: TGTGCCAGCAGTGAATCCCCGAAGGAGGTCGCTGAAGCTTTCTTT.

The chain has TRBV30 and TRBJ2-7; no clear D gene. Germline CDR1 and CDR2: GTSNPN and SVGIG (reference sequence). V shed 2 bases and J shed 4 bases, with 24 bases lying between them. CDR3 length: 17 amino acids. The CDR3 region has the DNA TGTGCCTGGAGTCTACCGCGGAACCGGGTAGCAACTTACGAGCAGTACTTC. Protein sequence: CAWSLPRNRVATYEQYF.

V gene TRBV5-1 combines with J gene TRBJ2-1; TRBD1 or TRBD2 may be the D gene (5 bases each). CDR1 and CDR2 (germline): SGHRS, YFSETQ. The length of the CDR3 is 15 residues. Trimming stripped 4 bases from V and 8 bases from J, with 19 bases between. The CDR3 DNA is TGCGCCAGCAGCATGGGGGTCAGGGATATCGATGAGCAGTTCTTC. This encodes CASSMGVRDIDEQFF.

J is TRBJ2-5 and V is TRBV29-1, with a weak D call TRBD2 (5 bases). The end of the DNA aligns better with TRBJ2-7, so the J call may be wrong. In germline, CDR1 is SQVTM, CDR2 ANQGSEA. This CDR3 is built from 12 residues. CDR3 loop: CSVCEGISEQYF. The CDR3 DNA reads TGCAGCGTTTGTGAGGGAATCAGCGAGCAGTACTTC.

The chain links TRBV7-8 to TRBJ2-7; 9 positions match TRBD1. The CDR3 contains 16 residues. Germline CDR1 and CDR2: SGHVS and FQNEAQ. V shed 5 bases and J 3 bases; nucleotides not matched to a gene: 11. CDR3 in amino acids: CASSPNAVTGGYEQYF. The DNA for the CDR3 is TGTGCCAGCAGCCCGAACGCTGTGACAGGGGGCTACGAGCAGTACTTC.

Here the CDR3 reads CASTPNEQFF. DNA of the CDR3: TGTGCCAGTACCCCCAATGAGCAGTTCTTC. The V call is TRBV19, the J call TRBJ2-1; no definite D call. Between the trimmed V and J ends, which lost 7 bases and 6 bases, there was a span of 4 bases. CDR3 size: 10 residues. Germline V lookup: CDR1 LNHDA, CDR2 SQIVND (reference sequence). Combining the CDR3 with reference TRBV19 and TRBJ2-1 gives the whole variable domain DGGITQSPKYLFRKEGQNVTLSCEQNLNHDAMYWYRQDPGQGLRLIYYSQIVNDFQKGDIAEGYSVSREKKESFPLTVTSAQKNPTAFYLCASTPNEQFFGPGTRLTVL.

The CDR3 bases are TGTGCCAGCAGCCCAATCGACGGCCAGGGCACTGAAGCTTTCTTT. This sequence encodes CASSPIDGQGTEAFF. This chain joins TRBV7-7 and TRBJ1-1, with a possible D match to TRBD1 (5 bases). Trimming took 5 bases from V and 4 from J, leaving 17 bases between them. Germline CDR1 SSHAT, CDR2 FNYEAQ (reference sequence). The CDR3 is 15 residues long.

The chain uses TRBV10-3 and TRBJ2-7; 8 bases fit TRBD2. There are 15 residues in the CDR3. From germline, CDR1 is ENHRY and CDR2 SYGVKD. With V trimmed by 8 bases and J by 0 bases, 9 bases remained unmatched. CDR3 DNA: TGTGCCATCCTTTCGACTAGCGCCAGCTCCTACGAGCAGTACTTC. Its translation is CAILSTSASSYEQYF.